These 16 T cell receptor beta chains share one sample of origin, sequenced in a study of cytomegalovirus exposure and HLA in healthy donors. The data were produced by immunoSEQ multiplex PCR, yet TCRdb's version contains in-frame clones alone and is incomplete. The sample has about 82,000 clones; 85% to 95% are singletons. The specimen was PBMCs. Every receptor here comes from a man between 18 and 29 years old in good health and CMV-seronegative.

This chain joins TRBV7-9 and TRBJ1-2, with 7 bases matching TRBD1. J gave up 2 bases and V 5 bases, and 2 bases lay outside the gene matches. This CDR3 has 13 residues. Germline CDR1 SEHNR, CDR2 FQNEAQ (reference sequence). The CDR3 DNA follows: TGTGCCAGCAGCCCGGACAGGAACTATGGCTACACCTTC. Translating it yields CASSPDRNYGYTF.

The V gene is TRBV7-9, the J gene TRBJ1-4; a weak D match, TRBD1 (5 bases). The germline V gene encodes CDR1 SEHNR and CDR2 FQNEAQ (reference sequence). The CDR3 totals 15 residues. V lost 1 base and J lost 7, with 13 bases in between. DNA for the CDR3: TGTGCCAGCAGCTTAGGGGGCGGTGGGTTTGAAAAACTGTTTTTT. It codes for CASSLGGGGFEKLFF.

V usage is TRBV30 and J usage is TRBJ1-4; maybe TRBD1 (6 bases). Germline CDR1 reads GTSNPN; CDR2 reads SVGIG (reference sequence). CDR3 length: 13 amino acids. Between the trimmed V and J ends, which lost 1 base and 5 bases, there was a span of 8 bases. CDR3 sequence reads: CAWSAQGNEKLFF. DNA for the CDR3: TGTGCCTGGAGTGCCCAGGGGAATGAAAAACTGTTTTTT.

This chain joins TRBV29-1 and TRBJ1-5; possible D gene TRBD1, 6 bases. Germline CDR1 and CDR2: SQVTM and ANQGSEA. The V gene lost 4 bases and the J gene lost 3 bases, with 10 bases spanning the gap. CDR3 length: 13 residues. CDR3 protein: CSVAGGNNQPQHF. Written as DNA, the CDR3 is TGCAGCGTTGCGGGGGGCAACAATCAGCCCCAGCATTTT. The entire variable domain, with the rest obtained from reference TRBV29-1 and TRBJ1-5, is as follows: SAVISQKPSRDICQRGTSLTIQCQVDSQVTMMFWYRQQPGQSLTLIATANQGSEATYESGFVIDKFPISRPNLTFSTLTVSNMSPEDSSIYLCSVAGGNNQPQHFGDGTRLSIL.

This clone was observed once. V and J are TRBV7-2 and TRBJ1-3; 8 positions agree with TRBD1. Per the germline V gene, CDR1 is SGHTA and CDR2 is FQGNSA. The ends lost 0 bases at V and 1 base at J; junction bases unmatched: 2. There are 16 residues in the CDR3. The CDR3 nucleotides are TGTGCCAGCAGCTTAGCCGGACAGGGTTCTGGAAACACCATATATTTT. Translated, it gives CASSLAGQGSGNTIYF. The variable domain in full, completed from reference TRBV7-2 and TRBJ1-3, reads GAGVSQSPSNKVTEKGKDVELRCDPISGHTALYWYRQSLGQGLEFLIYFQGNSAPDKSGLPSDRFSAERTGGSVSTLTIQRTQQEDSAVYLCASSLAGQGSGNTIYFGEGSWLTVV.

This clone has a single count. The V gene is TRBV5-1, the J gene TRBJ1-6, with 9 positions matching TRBD1. The germline gives CDR1 SGHRS, CDR2 YFSETQ. Trimming at V came to 3 bases and at J to 10 bases, leaving 11 bases not matched to a gene. The CDR3 covers 16 residues. The CDR3 bases are TGCGCCAGCAGCTCAATGCCGGGACAGGGAGAATCACCCCTCCACTTT. Its translation: CASSSMPGQGESPLHF.

This clone came up once. The chain recombines TRBV29-1 with TRBJ2-7; a weak D match, TRBD1 (6 bases). With 3 bases removed from V and 6 bases from J, the gap between germline ends came to 18 bases. This CDR3 has 14 residues. Germline V CDR1 and CDR2: SQVTM, ANQGSEA. The DNA of the CDR3 is TGCAGCGTTGATAGGGCAGGGGTTTCGGGCGAGCAGTACTTC. Translating gives CSVDRAGVSGEQYF.

This chain links TRBV18 with TRBJ2-1; 11 bases match TRBD2. The CDR3 runs 15 residues. Germline trimming cut 4 bases from V and 4 bases from J; bases unmatched to any gene: 3. CDR1 and CDR2 from the germline V gene are KGHSH and LQKENI. CDR3 sequence: CASSQLAGAYNEQFF. The CDR3 DNA sequence: TGTGCCAGCTCACAACTAGCGGGGGCTTACAATGAGCAGTTCTTC.

This sequence joins TRBV28 and TRBJ1-4; D gene ambiguous. The CDR3 is made up of 14 amino acids. Trimming removed 3 bases at V and 8 bases at J, with 13 bases between. In germline, CDR1 is MDHEN, CDR2 SYDVKM. The CDR3 DNA is TGTGCCAGCAGTTTGTACCGTCACAAAGAAAAACTGTTTTTT. This encodes CASSLYRHKEKLFF.

This CDR3 reads CAISESRDRSSDTQYF. The CDR3 nucleotides are TGTGCCATCAGTGAGTCCAGAGACAGGTCCTCAGATACGCAGTATTTT. The chain uses TRBV10-3 and TRBJ2-3; maybe TRBD1 (6 bases). V shed 0 bases and J shed 4 bases, with 14 bases lying between them. The germline V gene encodes CDR1 ENHRY and CDR2 SYGVKD. The CDR3 covers 16 residues.

The genes are TRBV4-2 and TRBJ2-7, with D hard to call. Germline V gene lookup returns CDR1 LGHNA and CDR2 YNFKEQ. The germline V and J ends were trimmed by 2 bases and 0 bases, with 17 bases remaining between them. CDR3 length: 17 amino acids. CDR3 sequence reads: CASSQRSYYDSSYEQYF. The CDR3 coding sequence is TGTGCCAGCAGCCAAAGGTCCTACTACGACTCCTCCTACGAGCAGTACTTC.

The chain has TRBV5-8 and TRBJ2-7; TRBD1 matches at 8 bases. Germline CDR1 is SGHTS and CDR2 is YDEGEE. CDR3 length: 14 amino acids. After removal of 4 bases from V and 5 bases from J, the junction contained 8 bases not matched to a gene. CDR3 nucleotide sequence: TGTGCCAGCAGCCAAGCCGGGACAGGAAACGAGCAGTACTTC. It yields the protein CASSQAGTGNEQYF.

V gene TRBV12-5 combines with J gene TRBJ1-1, with D tentatively TRBD1 (5 bases). The CDR3 has 13 amino acids. Germline lookup yields CDR1 LGHNT and CDR2 FRNRAP. V was pared by 5 bases and J by 11 bases, with 18 bases between. This CDR3 is CASGENRLGSAFF. The DNA of the CDR3 is TGTGCTAGTGGTGAGAACAGGTTGGGGTCGGCTTTCTTT. Using reference TRBV12-5 and TRBJ1-1 for the parts outside the CDR3, the full variable domain is DARVTQTPRHKVTEMGQEVTMRCQPILGHNTVFWYRQTMMQGLELLAYFRNRAPLDDSGMPKDRFSAEMPDATLATLKIQPSEPRDSAVYFCASGENRLGSAFFGQGTRLTVV.

V usage is TRBV7-2 and J usage is TRBJ2-7; D gene uncertain. Germline CDR1 is SGHTA and CDR2 is FQGNSA. This CDR3 comprises 18 residues. V shed 3 bases and J shed 3 bases, with 24 bases lying between them. CDR3: CASSFGRLPLLKGYEQYF. The CDR3 DNA reads as TGTGCCAGCAGCTTTGGCCGTTTGCCCTTACTAAAAGGCTACGAGCAGTACTTC. The full variable domain, in which reference TRBV7-2 and TRBJ2-7 provide the parts outside the CDR3, is GAGVSQSPSNKVTEKGKDVELRCDPISGHTALYWYRQSLGQGLEFLIYFQGNSAPDKSGLPSDRFSAERTGGSVSTLTIQRTQQEDSAVYLCASSFGRLPLLKGYEQYFGPGTRLTVT.

CDR3 in amino acids: CASSLAGRGRDEQYF. CDR3 coding DNA: TGTGCCAGCAGCTTAGCAGGTAGGGGCAGGGACGAGCAGTACTTC. The V gene is TRBV11-1, the J gene TRBJ2-7, with a tentative D call TRBD1 (5 bases). Germline V CDR1 and CDR2: SGHAT, FQDESV (reference sequence). The CDR3 length is 15 residues. Trimming removed 0 bases at V and 5 bases at J, with 14 bases between.

CDR3: CASSLGETGYTDTQYF. In nucleotides, the CDR3 is TGTGCCAGCAGCTTAGGGGAAACAGGGTACACAGATACGCAGTATTTT. The gene calls are TRBV11-2 and TRBJ2-3, with D possibly matching TRBD1 (6 bases). The CDR3 sequence is 16 residues long. From germline, CDR1 is SGHAT and CDR2 FQNNGV. V lost 1 base, J lost 2 bases, and 13 bases lay in between.